This T cell receptor (beta chain) was documented in a study of T cells expressing NK-cell markers. The germline V gene encodes CDR1 DFQATT and CDR2 SNEGSKA (reference sequence). This CDR3 contains 14 residues. TCRdb re-analyzed the 5' RACE reads; it lists each CDR3 protein once, without DNA. The sample holds some 190,000 distinct CDR3 sequences. Sequencing was done on a sample of blood T cells: a sorted CD56 or NKG2C T cell subset, CD4+ or CD8+ T cells, or bulk PBMC T cells (not recorded which). The sequence was obtained from a man between 18 and 69 years old in good health. The chain uses TRBV20-1 and TRBJ2-7; TCRdb returns TRBD1, unconfirmable since there is no DNA. Here the CDR3 reads CSVARQGPYYEQYF.